The 18 T cell receptor beta chains reported below all come from one sample, sequenced in a study of naive and memory T cell subsets. Overall study findings and caveats: A few larger clonotypes appeared in naive repertoires, especially CD8, possibly memory cells re-expressing CD45RA.

Antigens of these TCRs are unknown. An equimolar mix of two oligonucleotides served as the beta constant-region primer for TRBC1 and TRBC2. Nested alpha and beta constant-region primers with the SP2 primer drove four PCR rounds on ligated cDNA. Each CDR3 protein is one row after TCRdb ran MiXCR on the UMI-ligation and nested PCR reads. The data contain around 160,000 distinct CDR3 sequences, about 23% of them singletons. Sequenced: naive CD4+ T cells from blood. These receptor sequences come from a human donor in good health.

J is TRBJ2-1 and V is TRBV13, with TRBD1 matching over 10 bases. Unmatched junction bases numbered 8, after V lost 5 bases and J lost 4 bases. The length of the CDR3 is 16 residues. Germline V lookup: CDR1 PRHDT, CDR2 FYEKMQ (reference sequence). This CDR3 is CASSPTGTGEYNEQFF. The CDR3 DNA follows: TGTGCCAGCAGCCCAACCGGGACAGGGGAGTACAATGAGCAGTTCTTC.

This clonotype has a handful of counts. The chain employs TRBV2 and TRBJ2-2; D not resolved. The V gene lost 2 bases and the J gene lost 3 bases, with 7 bases spanning the gap. The germline CDR1 and CDR2 sequences are SNHLY and FYNNEI. The CDR3 sequence is 14 residues long. The CDR3 loop reads CASSETSHTGELFF. Here the CDR3 DNA reads TGTGCCAGCAGTGAAACCAGTCACACCGGGGAGCTGTTTTTT. Based on the CDR3 plus reference TRBV2 and TRBJ2-2, the full variable domain is EPEVTQTPSHQVTQMGQEVILRCVPISNHLYFYWYRQILGQKVEFLVSFYNNEISEKSEIFDDQFSVERPDGSNFTLKIRSTKLEDSAMYFCASSETSHTGELFFGEGSRLTVL.

This clonotype was seen only a few times. The genes are TRBV3-1 and TRBJ2-3; D gene ambiguous. Germline loops: CDR1 LGHDT, CDR2 YNNKEL (reference sequence). V dropped 2 bases and J dropped 8 bases, with 8 bases sitting between them. This CDR3 has 12 residues. The CDR3 nucleotides are TGTGCCAGCAGCCAACGTCTTGGTACGCAGTATTTT. Encoded protein: CASSQRLGTQYF.

This chain joins TRBV14 and TRBJ2-1; 10 nucleotides align to TRBD1. Germline V gene sequence: CDR1 SGHDN, CDR2 FVKESK. This CDR3 has 16 residues. The V segment lost 1 base and the J segment 6 bases; nucleotides outside the gene matches: 6. In DNA form, the CDR3 reads TGTGCCAGCAGCCAAGTGACAGGGGGCATCGGCAATGAGCAGTTCTTC. Amino acids: CASSQVTGGIGNEQFF.

This clonotype occurred once. The rearrangement uses TRBV5-1 and TRBJ2-1, with 9 bases lining up with TRBD2. CDR3 length: 17 residues. V shed 0 bases and J 7 bases; nucleotides not matched to a gene: 11. From germline, CDR1 is SGHRS and CDR2 YFSETQ. The CDR3 bases are TGCGCCAGCAGCTTGGCCGACGGGACTAGCCCGGGTAATGAGCAGTTCTTC. The encoded protein is CASSLADGTSPGNEQFF.

The gene calls are TRBV6-2 or TRBV6-3 and TRBJ2-5, with 9 positions matching TRBD2. The CDR3 runs to 13 residues. Per germline, CDR1 MNHEY and CDR2 SVGEGT. Trimming took 5 bases from V and 5 from J; bases not matched to a gene: 3. The CDR3 nucleotides read TGTGCCAGCAGTCCAAGCGGGAGGGAGACCCAGTACTTC. Translating gives CASSPSGRETQYF.

This clonotype has a handful of counts. The chain links TRBV18 to TRBJ2-1; D call uncertain. The V and J ends lost 4 bases and 4 bases respectively, with 14 bases between them. Germline CDR1 reads KGHSH; CDR2 reads LQKENI. This CDR3 region has 15 residues. The CDR3 loop is CASSLPPEGYNEQFF. CDR3 nucleotide sequence: TGTGCCAGCTCACTGCCCCCGGAAGGATACAATGAGCAGTTCTTC.

This clonotype was seen a few times. This chain joins TRBV4-3 and TRBJ1-2, with TRBD1 matching over 7 bases. The length of the CDR3 is 14 residues. Looked up from germline, CDR1 is LGHNA and CDR2 is YSLEER. The V segment lost 2 bases and the J segment 4 bases; nucleotides outside the gene matches: 4. The CDR3 DNA follows: TGCGCCAGCAGCCAACCGGGACAGAGCTATGGCTACACCTTC. Residues: CASSQPGQSYGYTF.

In this sample, this clonotype turned up many times. CDR3 coding DNA: TGCAGCGTTGAAGGTGCGGCCGCGGGGACCTACGAGCAGTACTTC. This codes for CSVEGAAAGTYEQYF. The rearrangement uses TRBV29-1 and TRBJ2-7; D may be TRBD2 (6 bases). Per the germline V gene, CDR1 is SQVTM and CDR2 is ANQGSEA. This CDR3 has 15 amino acids. V was shortened by 1 base and J by 2 bases, with 15 bases between the two germline ends.

The chain uses TRBV12-3 or TRBV12-4 and TRBJ2-7, with D maybe TRBD2 (5 bases). The CDR3 extends over 15 amino acids. Trimming pared 2 bases from V and 3 bases from J, leaving 14 bases between. CDR3 DNA: TGTGCCAGCAGTTTACTAGCAGTGAACTACTACGAGCAGTACTTC. Translating gives CASSLLAVNYYEQYF.

This clonotype was observed a few times. V gene TRBV6-5 combines with J gene TRBJ2-3; D remains unclear. The CDR3 is 14 residues long. Germline assignment: CDR1 MNHEY and CDR2 SVGAGI. The V end lost 0 bases, the J end lost 7 bases, and 11 bases lay between the germline ends. The CDR3: CASSYSAGTHTQYF. DNA for the CDR3: TGTGCCAGCAGTTACTCAGCCGGAACCCATACGCAGTATTTT.

This clonotype was seen many times. The J gene is TRBJ2-5, the V gene TRBV19, with D unclear. The CDR3 sequence is 13 residues long. The germline CDR1 and CDR2 sequences are LNHDA and SQIVND (reference sequence). Trimming shortened V by 6 bases and J by 3 bases, and 11 bases separated the two germline ends. CDR3 sequence: CASRPRRKETQYF. For the CDR3, the DNA is TGTGCCAGTAGGCCTAGACGCAAAGAGACCCAGTACTTC.

Notes on this clonotype: This may be a read error: a much more frequent sequence differs by one nucleotide. V usage is TRBV6-1 and J usage is TRBJ2-1, with 8 bases fitting TRBD2. V shed 3 bases and J 9 bases; nucleotides not matched to a gene: 25. Germline-derived CDR1 and CDR2 are MNHNS and SASEGT. This CDR3 has 20 residues. CDR3 DNA sequence: TGTGCCAGCAGTGACACTTTCGGGACTAGGGGGGCCGGCCGGTTAGTTGAGCAGTTCTTC. Translating gives CASSDTFGTRGAGRLVEQFF.

This clonotype has just a few counts. The chain recombines TRBV28 with TRBJ2-3, with D perhaps TRBD2 (5 bases). Germline V gene sequence: CDR1 MDHEN, CDR2 SYDVKM. There are 16 residues in the CDR3. V was pared by 3 bases and J by 2 bases, with 15 bases between. The CDR3 protein is CASSFPRFGVTDTQYF. DNA of the CDR3: TGTGCCAGCAGTTTCCCTCGCTTCGGGGTCACAGATACGCAGTATTTT.

In its sample, this clonotype was seen many times. The rearrangement uses TRBV19 and TRBJ2-3; 7 bases align to TRBD2. The J segment lost 4 bases and the V segment lost 4 bases, leaving 5 bases of the junction unmatched. Germline CDR1 reads LNHDA; CDR2 reads SQIVND (reference sequence). This CDR3 region has 14 residues. As DNA, the CDR3 is TGTGCCAGTAGTACCGGGAGGAATGCAGATACGCAGTATTTT. It specifies CASSTGRNADTQYF.

This rearrangement joins TRBV9 to TRBJ1-1; D gene uncertain. Germline loops: CDR1 SGDLS, CDR2 YYNGEE. The CDR3 totals 13 residues. Trimming removed 4 bases from V and 0 bases from J, with 7 bases in between. The CDR3 sequence is CASSLTMNTEAFF. CDR3 DNA: TGTGCCAGCAGCTTGACAATGAACACTGAAGCTTTCTTT.

This clonotype is a singleton in its sample. The chain carries TRBV7-2 and TRBJ2-6, with D unclear. This CDR3 is built from 14 residues. Per the germline V gene, CDR1 is SGHTA and CDR2 is FQGNSA. Trimming shortened V by 5 bases and J by 2 bases, and 7 bases separated the two germline ends. The CDR3 sequence is CASSRIPGANVLTF. The CDR3 DNA reads as TGTGCCAGCAGCCGAATACCTGGGGCCAACGTCCTGACTTTC.

This clonotype was seen only a few times. The V call is TRBV11-2, the J call TRBJ1-1; 9 bases are a match to TRBD1. Germline CDR1 is SGHAT and CDR2 is FQNNGV. Trimming cost V 5 bases and J 1 base; bases outside gene matches: 5. The CDR3 spans 15 residues. The CDR3 loop reads CASSPRTGENTEAFF. CDR3 nucleotide sequence: TGTGCCAGCAGCCCCCGGACAGGGGAGAACACTGAAGCTTTCTTT.